This T cell receptor beta chain emerged from a study of cytomegalovirus exposure and HLA in healthy donors. Overall study findings and caveats: A later analysis linked a missense DCLRE1C variant to TCR beta V- and J-gene trimming. Versus the roughly 700-donor mean, an Asian-associated ancestry cluster reportedly showed fewer N-insertions in a later analysis.

PCR was performed using 60 Vbeta and 13 Jbeta primers. TCRdb keeps only in-frame clones here, not all; method: immunoSEQ multiplex PCR. Here the sample spans around 180,000 clones, about 86% being singletons. Germline loops: CDR1 SGHNT, CDR2 YYREEE (reference sequence). Trimming pared 6 bases from V and 1 base from J, leaving 10 bases between. This CDR3 comprises 13 residues. Note on this clone: The antigen is undetermined.

This TCR derives from a woman younger than 35 in good health and CMV-seropositive. The genes are TRBV5-4 and TRBJ1-2, with unresolved D. The sequenced sample was PBMCs. CDR3 sequence: CASTTSFNYGYTF. The CDR3 DNA sequence: TGTGCCAGCACGACAAGCTTTAACTATGGCTACACCTTC.